This is a list of T cell receptor beta chains from one sample in a study of cytomegalovirus exposure and HLA in healthy donors. Profiling relied on immunoSEQ multiplex PCR, and the TCRdb table lists in-frame clones only, not all of them. The table includes fewer than 250,000 clones, more than 75% detected once. The sample was PBMCs. These receptors all come from a woman aged 18-29 years in good health and CMV-seronegative. CDR3s include the opening cysteine and the closing phenylalanine or tryptophan. A D gene is named only where the DNA matches it firmly. Size is stated for part of the rows, as once, few or many counts, or as a class when the clone is expanded.

abundance	d_gene	v_gene	j_gene	CDR3nt	CDR3aa
few	TRBD1	TRBV5-1	TRBJ2-1	TGCGCCAGCAGCCCTCTCGTTGGACAGGGGTCCCATGAGCAGTTCTTC	CASSPLVGQGSHEQFF
.	TRBD2	TRBV11-2	TRBJ2-3	TGTGCCAGCAGCCCGGGACTAGCGGGCACAGATACGCAGTATTTT	CASSPGLAGTDTQYF
.	.	TRBV9	TRBJ2-1	TGTGCCAGCAGCGTAGATGTGAGAGCGGACCCCTACAATGAGCAGTTCTTC	CASSVDVRADPYNEQFF
.	TRBD1	TRBV10-2	TRBJ1-2	TGCGCCAGCAGTGAGACGACAGGGGGCTTTTGGTATGGCTACACCTTC	CASSETTGGFWYGYTF
.	TRBD2	TRBV11-2	TRBJ2-3	TGTGCCAGCAGCGTCACTAGCGGGGGCACAGATACGCAGTATTTT	CASSVTSGGTDTQYF
.	TRBD2	TRBV29-1	TRBJ2-1	TGCAGCGCCGGATCCGGGACTAGCGGGCATTTTTTCTCCAATGAGCAGTTCTTC	CSAGSGTSGHFFSNEQFF
once	TRBD2	TRBV23-1	TRBJ2-1	TGCGTCCCTAATAAGGCTAGCGGAGTTAATGAGCAGTTCTTC	CVPNKASGVNEQFF
.	.	TRBV7-9	TRBJ1-5	TGTGCCAGCAGCTTAGACAGGGTCAATCAGCCCCAGCATTTT	CASSLDRVNQPQHF
.	.	TRBV30	TRBJ1-2	TGTGCCTGGAGTGTTGAGGACTATGGCTACACCTTC	CAWSVEDYGYTF
.	.	TRBV9	TRBJ1-5	TGTGCCAGCAGCGTAGGGGCGTGGGGCAATCAGCCCCAGCATTTT	CASSVGAWGNQPQHF
few	.	TRBV19	TRBJ2-4	TGTGCCAGTAGTATAGGAGGACTGACTACAAACATTCAGTACTTC	CASSIGGLTTNIQYF
.	.	TRBV25-1	TRBJ2-2	TGTGCCAGCAGTGAACGGACAATCACCGGGGAGCTGTTTTTT	CASSERTITGELFF
.	.	TRBV6-6	TRBJ1-1	TGTGCCAGCAGTTATAGAGGGTCGGGTGAAGCTTTCTTT	CASSYRGSGEAFF
once	.	TRBV7-9	TRBJ1-5	TGTGCCAGCAGCCGTTCGGGGTATAGCAATCAGCCCCAGCATTTT	CASSRSGYSNQPQHF
.	TRBD1	TRBV19	TRBJ2-3	TGTGCCAGTAGTACTCTGACAGGGGCTAGCACAGATACGCAGTATTTT	CASSTLTGASTDTQYF
.	TRBD2	TRBV5-1	TRBJ2-7	TGCGCCAGCAGCTTCACGGGAGGTTATTACGAGCAGTACTTC	CASSFTGGYYEQYF
.	TRBD2	TRBV7-9	TRBJ2-2	TGTGCCGGACAAGGGACTAGCAACACCGGGGAGCTGTTTTTT	CAGQGTSNTGELFF
once	.	TRBV7-9	TRBJ2-2	TGTGCCAGCAGCGTAGAACAGGGTATTAGGACCGGGGAGCTGTTTTTT	CASSVEQGIRTGELFF
.	.	TRBV7-8	TRBJ1-1	TGTGCCAGCAGCTTAGGACACATGAACACTGAAGCTTTCTTT	CASSLGHMNTEAFF
.	TRBD1	TRBV5-4	TRBJ1-2	TGTGCCAGCAGCGTGGAACAGGGGATTGGCTACACCTTC	CASSVEQGIGYTF